The next 26 T cell receptor beta chains were all read from a single sample in a study of blood T cell repertoires in COVID-19. Clones were read by immunoSEQ multiplex PCR, and TCRdb kept only the in-frame ones, dropping some. The table shows under 450,000 clones, with roughly 86% occurring only once. The sequencing sample was made of peripheral blood. All receptors derive from a human donor with acute or convalescent COVID-19. The donor label of this sample is uncertain.

This clone appeared once. V gene TRBV3-1 (or the pseudogene TRBV3-2) combines with J gene TRBJ1-1; TRBD1 is a possible D gene (6 bases). Trimming cost V 6 bases and J 0 bases, with 14 bases left between them. Germline V gives CDR1 LGHDT, CDR2 YNNKEL (reference sequence). The CDR3 consists of 15 residues. CDR3 in amino acids: CASRPSDSLNTEAFF. The CDR3 DNA follows: TGTGCCAGCAGACCTTCGGACAGTCTGAACACTGAAGCTTTCTTT.

The chain's CDR3 is CASSSRGNSNQPQHF. The CDR3 coding sequence is TGTGCCAGTAGTTCCAGGGGGAATAGCAATCAGCCCCAGCATTTT. The chain is built from TRBV19 and TRBJ1-5, with 7 bases aligning to TRBD1. V lost 5 bases to trimming and J lost 0 bases; unmatched junction nucleotides: 4. This CDR3 is built from 15 residues. Germline CDR1 LNHDA, CDR2 SQIVND (reference sequence).

The rearrangement uses TRBV25-1 and TRBJ1-2; D remains unclear. V was trimmed by 5 bases and J by 4 bases, leaving 11 bases between them. This CDR3 comprises 13 residues. Germline V lookup: CDR1 MGHDK, CDR2 SYGVNS. CDR3 coding DNA: TGTGCCAGCAGTCAACTGGAGATCTATGGCTACACCTTC. Encoded protein: CASSQLEIYGYTF.

The chain has TRBV2 and TRBJ2-7, with 8 bases matching TRBD2. The junction had 17 bases not matched to a gene; V was cut back by 4 bases and J by 12 bases. CDR3 length: 15 amino acids. Looked up from germline, CDR1 is SNHLY and CDR2 is FYNNEI. The CDR3 nucleotides are TGTGCCAGCAGTGTAACCATGGGGCTAGCGGGTTCAGGGTACTTC. Translated, it gives CASSVTMGLAGSGYF.

The V call is TRBV18, the J call TRBJ2-1, with 9 bases matching TRBD1. J was trimmed by 3 bases and V by 3 bases; bases with no gene match: 3. The germline CDR1 and CDR2 sequences are KGHSH and LQKENI. The CDR3 loop spans 15 amino acids. Here the CDR3 DNA reads TGTGCCAGCTCACCGGGACAGGGTCTCTACAATGAGCAGTTCTTC. Protein product: CASSPGQGLYNEQFF.

The J gene is TRBJ2-7, the V gene TRBV5-4, with 9 bases lining up with TRBD2. The junction had 13 bases not matched to a gene; V was cut back by 5 bases and J by 7 bases. This CDR3 has 15 residues. CDR1 is SGHNT and CDR2 is YYREEE in the germline V gene (reference sequence). The CDR3 sequence is CASSLSGGGAGEQYF. In nucleotides, the CDR3 is TGTGCCAGCAGTTTATCTGGCGGGGGGGCCGGGGAGCAGTACTTC.

This sequence joins TRBV7-9 and TRBJ2-5; 8 bases fit TRBD2. The CDR3 spans 19 residues. Germline values: CDR1 SEHNR, CDR2 FQNEAQ (reference sequence). The V segment lost 6 bases and the J segment 2 bases; nucleotides outside the gene matches: 20. CDR3 amino acids: CASSSIELFSGAYQETQYF. The CDR3 DNA follows: TGTGCCAGCAGTTCCATAGAACTTTTTAGCGGGGCCTATCAAGAGACCCAGTACTTC.

The chain recombines TRBV3-1 (or the pseudogene TRBV3-2) with TRBJ1-4, with D possibly being TRBD1 (6 bases). V lost 4 bases and J lost 4, with 19 bases in between. The germline gives CDR1 LGHDT, CDR2 YNNKEL (reference sequence). The CDR3 contains 17 residues. CDR3 residues: CASSPWLGATINEKLFF. CDR3 nucleotides: TGTGCCAGCAGCCCCTGGTTGGGGGCTACAATTAATGAAAAACTGTTTTTT.

The chain couples TRBV19 to TRBJ2-5, with D perhaps matching TRBD1 (5 bases). The CDR3 covers 14 residues. Germline CDR1 and CDR2: LNHDA and SQIVND (reference sequence). V was trimmed by 2 bases and J by 2 bases, leaving 9 bases between them. Here the CDR3 DNA reads TGTGCCAGTAGTATATGGGGCAGTCAAGAGACCCAGTACTTC. The encoded protein is CASSIWGSQETQYF.

The chain's CDR3 is CASSLGSGTGVSGNTIYF. CDR3 DNA: TGTGCCAGCAGCTTGGGTTCGGGGACAGGGGTGTCTGGAAACACCATATATTTT. The genes are TRBV5-5 and TRBJ1-3; 10 bases line up with TRBD1. The CDR3 runs to 18 residues. The V and J ends lost 0 bases and 1 base, in that order; junction bases with no gene match: 7. Germline V gene data show CDR1 as SGHKS and CDR2 as YYEKEE (reference sequence).

The chain links TRBV27 to TRBJ1-1; tentatively, D is TRBD1 (6 bases). V was clipped by 6 bases and J by 1 base, with 6 bases between them. The CDR3 length is 12 residues. The germline V gene encodes CDR1 MNHEY and CDR2 SMNVEV (reference sequence). DNA for the CDR3: TGTGCCAGCAGGACAGGGAACACTGAAGCTTTCTTT. Its protein product is CASRTGNTEAFF.

The chain employs TRBV7-9 and TRBJ1-1; TRBD1 matches at 9 bases. This CDR3 contains 15 residues. CDR1 and CDR2 (germline): SEHNR, FQNEAQ (reference sequence). The V and J ends lost 5 bases and 4 bases, in that order; junction bases with no gene match: 8. The CDR3 region is CASSPRTGVATEAFF. Written as DNA, the CDR3 is TGTGCCAGCAGCCCACGGACAGGGGTGGCCACTGAAGCTTTCTTT.

This chain connects TRBV3-1 (or the pseudogene TRBV3-2) to TRBJ1-5; D is uncertain. This CDR3 contains 14 residues. V lost 1 base to trimming and J lost 7 bases, with 11 bases between them. Germline-derived CDR1 and CDR2 are LGHDT and YNNKEL (reference sequence). CDR3 residues: CASSQGLRRQPQHF. The CDR3 coding sequence is TGTGCCAGCAGCCAAGGACTGAGACGACAGCCCCAGCATTTT.

The chain uses TRBV29-1 and TRBJ1-1; D is ambiguous. This CDR3 spans 13 amino acids. Trimming took off 6 bases at V and 2 bases at J, with 13 bases between the two ends. Germline V CDR1 and CDR2: SQVTM, ANQGSEA. DNA for the CDR3: TGCAGCGTGATGCCGAACAGTAACACTGAAGCTTTCTTT. Translating it yields CSVMPNSNTEAFF.

The V gene is TRBV3-1 (or the pseudogene TRBV3-2), the J gene TRBJ2-1; 9 nucleotides align to TRBD2. This CDR3 spans 14 amino acids. The germline V gene encodes CDR1 LGHDT and CDR2 YNNKEL (reference sequence). Germline trimming cut 7 bases from V and 7 bases from J; bases unmatched to any gene: 8. Here the CDR3 DNA reads TGTGCCAGCACTCTAGCGGCGGGGGGGAATGAGCAGTTCTTC. It translates to CASTLAAGGNEQFF.

V is TRBV9 and J is TRBJ1-5, with 9 positions matching TRBD1. Per germline, CDR1 SGDLS and CDR2 YYNGEE. V lost 3 bases to trimming and J lost 4 bases; unmatched junction nucleotides: 2. The CDR3 loop spans 14 amino acids. The CDR3 sequence is CASSAGTGNQPQHF. As DNA, the CDR3 is TGTGCCAGCAGCGCCGGGACAGGGAATCAGCCCCAGCATTTT. The full variable domain, its missing parts supplied by reference TRBV9 and TRBJ1-5, is DSGVTQTPKHLITATGQRVTLRCSPRSGDLSVYWYQQSLDQGLQFLIQYYNGEERAKGNILERFSAQQFPDLHSELNLSSLELGDSALYFCASSAGTGNQPQHFGDGTRLSIL.

This chain links TRBV3-1 (or the pseudogene TRBV3-2) with TRBJ2-2; TRBD2 matches 7 bases. Germline V gene data show CDR1 as LGHDT and CDR2 as YNNKEL (reference sequence). The CDR3 contains 15 residues. The CDR3 loop reads CPARGVRSDTGELFF. In DNA form, the CDR3 reads TGTCCCGCCCGGGGGGTTCGATCAGACACCGGGGAGCTGTTTTTT.

J is TRBJ1-1 and V is TRBV3-1 (or the pseudogene TRBV3-2); the match to TRBD1 covers 9 bases. This CDR3 comprises 15 residues. The J segment lost 4 bases and the V segment lost 4 bases, leaving 7 bases of the junction unmatched. Germline V gives CDR1 LGHDT, CDR2 YNNKEL (reference sequence). The CDR3 reads CASSRAGTGFTEAFF. CDR3 bases: TGTGCCAGCAGCCGAGCAGGGACAGGGTTCACTGAAGCTTTCTTT.

This clone was observed a handful of times. The chain carries TRBV5-1 and TRBJ1-1, with D possibly being TRBD1 (5 bases). The CDR3 is made up of 13 amino acids. Germline V gene lookup returns CDR1 SGHRS and CDR2 YFSETQ. The V end lost 5 bases, the J end lost 2 bases, and 10 bases lay between the germline ends. The CDR3 protein is CASRPTANTEAFF. The CDR3 nucleotides are TGCGCCAGCAGACCGACAGCCAACACTGAAGCTTTCTTT.

This clone was seen only a few times. This rearrangement joins TRBV3-1 (or the pseudogene TRBV3-2) to TRBJ1-1; 11 nucleotides align to TRBD1. With V trimmed by 1 base and J by 5 bases, 3 bases remained unmatched. The CDR3 contains 15 residues. Looked up from germline, CDR1 is LGHDT and CDR2 is YNNKEL (reference sequence). CDR3 nucleotide sequence: TGTGCCAGCAGCCAAGGGACAGGGGGCGGAACTGAAGCTTTCTTT. It yields the protein CASSQGTGGGTEAFF.

This rearrangement joins TRBV19 to TRBJ1-3; the D gene is possibly TRBD1 (5 bases). CDR1 and CDR2 from the germline V gene are LNHDA and SQIVND (reference sequence). Trimming removed 6 bases at V and 2 bases at J, with 17 bases between. The CDR3 is made up of 16 amino acids. The CDR3 is CASRLATVDTGNTIYF. The DNA for the CDR3 is TGTGCCAGTAGGTTGGCGACAGTTGACACTGGAAACACCATATATTTT. The variable domain in full, completed from reference TRBV19 and TRBJ1-3, reads DGGITQSPKYLFRKEGQNVTLSCEQNLNHDAMYWYRQDPGQGLRLIYYSQIVNDFQKGDIAEGYSVSREKKESFPLTVTSAQKNPTAFYLCASRLATVDTGNTIYFGEGSWLTVV.

The J gene is TRBJ1-2, the V gene TRBV5-6; D is undetermined. Trimming took off 1 base at V and 3 bases at J, with 10 bases between the two ends. The length of the CDR3 is 14 residues. Germline V gene lookup returns CDR1 SGHDT and CDR2 YYEEEE. For the CDR3, the DNA is TGTGCCAGCAGCTTGAGGATCGGGGACTATGGCTACACCTTC. Translated: CASSLRIGDYGYTF.

This clone was seen a handful of times. The chain couples TRBV30 to TRBJ1-4; D not resolved. This CDR3 is built from 17 residues. Trimming pared 1 base from V and 7 bases from J, leaving 22 bases between. CDR1 and CDR2 from the germline V gene are GTSNPN and SVGIG (reference sequence). The DNA for the CDR3 is TGTGCCTGGAGTGGCTTCAGAAGGGCGGGAAATGGTGAAAAACTGTTTTTT. Protein sequence: CAWSGFRRAGNGEKLFF.

The genes are TRBV3-1 (or the pseudogene TRBV3-2) and TRBJ2-1; D possibly corresponds to TRBD1 (5 bases). V dropped 7 bases and J dropped 9 bases, with 19 bases sitting between them. Germline CDR1 reads LGHDT; CDR2 reads YNNKEL (reference sequence). This CDR3 has 14 residues. The CDR3 DNA follows: TGTGCCAGCAAGCGACAGACGAGCCGCGGTGAGCAGTTCTTC. Amino acids: CASKRQTSRGEQFF.

The chain joins TRBV5-4 to TRBJ2-7; TRBD2 matches 7 bases. This CDR3 comprises 13 residues. Germline loops: CDR1 SGHNT, CDR2 YYREEE (reference sequence). J lost 4 bases, V lost 6 bases, and 7 bases had no gene match. The CDR3 loop reads CASIGLGFYEQYF. Here the CDR3 DNA reads TGTGCCAGCATCGGACTAGGTTTTTACGAGCAGTACTTC.

The chain links TRBV7-8 to TRBJ1-2, with 7 bases lining up with TRBD1. There are 14 residues in the CDR3. Trimming at V came to 6 bases and at J to 5 bases, leaving 9 bases not matched to a gene. Germline V gene sequence: CDR1 SGHVS, CDR2 FQNEAQ. Written as DNA, the CDR3 is TGTGCCAGCAGTTCTTATACAGGGGAGTATGGCTACACCTTC. It codes for CASSSYTGEYGYTF.